This passage covers 20 T cell receptor beta chains from one sample sequenced in a study of cytomegalovirus exposure and HLA in healthy donors. PCR was performed using 60 Vbeta and 13 Jbeta primers. The data were produced by immunoSEQ multiplex PCR, yet TCRdb's version contains in-frame clones alone and is incomplete. The sample carries about 140,000 clones, roughly 80% recorded once. Sequencing was performed on PBMCs. These receptors were collected from a female donor in good health and CMV-seronegative.

This sequence joins TRBV6-1 and TRBJ1-2; D not resolved. In germline, CDR1 is MNHNS, CDR2 SASEGT. The V and J ends lost 2 bases and 7 bases respectively, with 11 bases between them. The CDR3 is made up of 13 amino acids. The CDR3 DNA reads as TGTGCCAGCAGTGAAAAGAGCTTGGTTGGCTACACCTTC. Translating gives CASSEKSLVGYTF.

The CDR3 sequence: CASSFAILPGTGSYNEQFF. CDR3 nucleotides: TGCGCCAGCAGCTTCGCTATACTCCCCGGGACTGGCTCCTACAATGAGCAGTTCTTC. The chain carries TRBV5-1 and TRBJ2-1; TRBD2 is a possible D gene (6 bases). V was trimmed by 2 bases and J by 0 bases, leaving 21 bases between them. Germline values: CDR1 SGHRS, CDR2 YFSETQ. CDR3 length: 19 residues.

The chain links TRBV7-3 to TRBJ2-6, with TRBD1 as a possible D gene (6 bases). The CDR3 spans 17 residues. Germline V lookup: CDR1 SGHTA, CDR2 FQGTGA. With 9 bases removed from V and 1 base from J, the gap between germline ends came to 19 bases. As DNA, the CDR3 is TGTGCCAGTAAGGGGACACCTACCCCTTCTGGGGCCAACGTCCTGACTTTC. It specifies CASKGTPTPSGANVLTF.

This chain links TRBV7-3 with TRBJ2-1; TRBD1 matches at 7 bases. V was clipped by 5 bases and J by 2 bases; unmatched bases: 9. Germline loops: CDR1 SGHTA, CDR2 FQGTGA. The CDR3 is made up of 16 amino acids. The DNA for the CDR3 is TGTGCCAGCAGCCTTAACAGGGACAGCACCTACAATGAGCAGTTCTTC. Encoded protein: CASSLNRDSTYNEQFF.

This chain uses TRBV19 with TRBJ1-1; the D gene is possibly TRBD1 (5 bases). CDR3 length: 16 residues. Germline V gene sequence: CDR1 LNHDA, CDR2 SQIVND (reference sequence). Trimming shortened V by 5 bases and J by 0 bases, and 16 bases separated the two germline ends. CDR3 sequence: CASSVLRRGMNTEAFF. The CDR3 nucleotides are TGTGCCAGTAGTGTTTTGAGGCGGGGGATGAACACTGAAGCTTTCTTT.

The V and J genes are TRBV10-2 and TRBJ1-2; D not resolved. The CDR3 consists of 13 residues. The V end lost 4 bases, the J end lost 4 bases, and 10 bases lay between the germline ends. Germline V gene lookup returns CDR1 WSHSY and CDR2 SAAADI. CDR3 protein: CASSGTAGYGYTF. The CDR3 coding sequence is TGCGCCAGCAGTGGCACCGCGGGCTATGGCTACACCTTC.

The V call is TRBV2, the J call TRBJ2-6, with 7 bases that match TRBD1. The CDR3 loop spans 14 amino acids. Per the germline V gene, CDR1 is SNHLY and CDR2 is FYNNEI. J was trimmed by 2 bases and V by 6 bases; bases with no gene match: 1. This CDR3 is CASRDRAGANVLTF. The CDR3 DNA sequence: TGTGCCAGCAGAGACAGGGCTGGGGCCAACGTCCTGACTTTC.

This clone was picked up a small number of times. V is TRBV5-8 and J is TRBJ2-1; perhaps TRBD2 as D (5 bases). Trimming shortened V by 9 bases and J by 3 bases, and 16 bases separated the two germline ends. The CDR3 runs 14 residues. CDR1 is SGHTS and CDR2 is YDEGEE in the germline V gene. CDR3 residues: CATRREWGYNEQFF. The CDR3 nucleotides read TGTGCCACAAGACGGGAATGGGGCTACAATGAGCAGTTCTTC.

This clone was detected only once. The chain is built from TRBV5-8 and TRBJ1-4; possible D gene TRBD1, 5 bases. V shed 1 base and J shed 10 bases, with 14 bases lying between them. Germline lookup yields CDR1 SGHTS and CDR2 YDEGEE. The CDR3 extends over 14 amino acids. As DNA, the CDR3 is TGTGCCAGCAGCTTGTATCGTCAGGGTGGAAAACTGTTTTTT. Translating it yields CASSLYRQGGKLFF.

This chain links TRBV13 with TRBJ2-6, with 9 bases matching TRBD1. The CDR3 runs 18 residues. Germline CDR1 PRHDT, CDR2 FYEKMQ (reference sequence). V gave up 5 bases and J gave up 0 bases; unmatched junction bases: 8. The CDR3, as DNA: TGTGCCAGCAGCCAGGGACAGGGCCCCTTCTCTGGGGCCAACGTCCTGACTTTC. Translating it yields CASSQGQGPFSGANVLTF.

This clone was seen a few times. The chain links TRBV29-1 to TRBJ2-1, with D perhaps TRBD2 (7 bases). The CDR3 runs 17 residues. V was shortened by 5 bases and J by 9 bases, with 29 bases between the two germline ends. The germline CDR1 and CDR2 sequences are SQVTM and ANQGSEA. The CDR3 here is CSVSHWPGEGLGGEQFF. The CDR3, as DNA: TGCAGCGTTTCCCATTGGCCAGGGGAGGGCTTAGGTGGTGAGCAGTTCTTC.

V is TRBV11-2 and J is TRBJ1-2; TRBD1 matches 9 bases. This CDR3 region has 15 residues. V was pared by 1 base and J by 0 bases, with 0 bases of the junction left unmatched. The germline V gene has CDR1 SGHAT and CDR2 FQNNGV. The CDR3: CASSLGQGANYGYTF. In nucleotides, the CDR3 is TGTGCCAGCAGCTTAGGACAGGGGGCTAACTATGGCTACACCTTC. The full variable domain, completed using reference TRBV11-2 and TRBJ1-2, is EAGVAQSPRYKIIEKRQSVAFWCNPISGHATLYWYQQILGQGPKLLIQFQNNGVVDDSQLPKDRFSAERLKGVDSTLKIQPAKLEDSAVYLCASSLGQGANYGYTFGSGTRLTVV.

This chain joins TRBV6-5 and TRBJ2-7, with 8 bases that match TRBD1. The CDR3 contains 14 residues. V shed 7 bases, J shed 6 bases, and the junction held 11 bases outside the gene matches. CDR1 is MNHEY, CDR2 SVGAGI, per germline. The CDR3 region is CASKIRDRGSEQYF. The CDR3, as DNA: TGTGCCAGCAAGATTCGAGACAGGGGTTCCGAGCAGTACTTC.

The chain joins TRBV18 to TRBJ1-5, with D unresolved. Germline lookup yields CDR1 KGHSH and CDR2 LQKENI. This CDR3 has 13 residues. V was shortened by 1 base and J by 4 bases, with 5 bases between the two germline ends. This CDR3 is CASSPHSNQPQHF. DNA for the CDR3: TGTGCCAGCTCACCACACAGTAATCAGCCCCAGCATTTT.

The V and J genes are TRBV10-3 and TRBJ2-3; no clear D gene. V was clipped by 2 bases and J by 0 bases, with 3 bases between them. CDR1 is ENHRY, CDR2 SYGVKD, per germline. The CDR3 is made up of 13 amino acids. The CDR3 sequence is CAISETSTDTQYF. CDR3 DNA sequence: TGTGCCATCAGTGAGACAAGCACAGATACGCAGTATTTT.

The CDR3 DNA sequence: TGTGCCAGCAGCTCCGGGACAGGGGGCTACGAGCAGTACTTC. This encodes CASSSGTGGYEQYF. The chain carries TRBV11-2 and TRBJ2-7; TRBD1 aligns across 11 bases. Germline loops: CDR1 SGHAT, CDR2 FQNNGV. CDR3 size: 14 residues. After removal of 4 bases from V and 3 bases from J, the junction contained 2 bases not matched to a gene.

This clone was observed once. The rearrangement uses TRBV7-9 and TRBJ2-5; 10 bases agree with TRBD1. Gene TRBJ2-7 matches the end of the DNA better, so the J call may be wrong. The CDR3 consists of 15 residues. Germline CDR1 SEHNR, CDR2 FQNEAQ (reference sequence). For the CDR3, the DNA is TGTGCCAGCAGCTTAGCCCGGACAGGGGGGAACGAGCAGTACTTC. Translated, it gives CASSLARTGGNEQYF.

J is TRBJ2-7 and V is TRBV5-1; 13 bases map to TRBD2. The CDR3 length is 15 residues. The V segment lost 4 bases and the J segment 5 bases; nucleotides outside the gene matches: 6. Germline CDR1 SGHRS, CDR2 YFSETQ. This CDR3 is CASSTTGTSGNEQYF. Here the CDR3 DNA reads TGCGCCAGCAGCACCACCGGGACTAGCGGGAACGAGCAGTACTTC.

The chain recombines TRBV6-5 with TRBJ2-3; TRBD2 matches at 9 bases. V lost 2 bases and J lost 1; bases outside the gene matches: 1. CDR3 length: 15 residues. Germline CDR1 and CDR2: MNHEY and SVGAGI. CDR3 in DNA: TGTGCCAGCAGTTACGGCGGGGGGGGCACAGATACGCAGTATTTT. Translation: CASSYGGGGTDTQYF.

The CDR3 loop reads CASSLQGKGEKLFF. Here the CDR3 DNA reads TGTGCCAGCAGTTTACAGGGGAAGGGGGAAAAACTGTTTTTT. V gene TRBV6-1 combines with J gene TRBJ1-4, with 7 bases that match TRBD1. Germline V gene lookup returns CDR1 MNHNS and CDR2 SASEGT. CDR3 size: 14 residues. V shed 5 bases and J 8 bases; nucleotides not matched to a gene: 8.